The clone carrying this T cell receptor beta chain was seen only a few times. Unique molecular identifiers were incorporated during preparation of the TCRbeta library. TCRdb processed the PCR reads anew with MiXCR; each CDR3 protein has one entry. This table holds hundreds of thousands of distinct CDR3 sequences, roughly 10% found once. The data originate from a study of T-cell reconstitution after alpha-beta-depleted transplantation in children. The CDR3 runs to 17 residues. V trimming: 0 bases; J trimming: 6 bases; junction bases outside the gene matches: 10. Germline CDR1 reads MNHEY; CDR2 reads SMNVEV (reference sequence).

This receptor was obtained from a child aged 2 to 15 with inherited bone marrow failure, due to receive a stem cell transplant. The V call is TRBV27, the J call TRBJ2-3, with 9 positions matching TRBD2. Specimen: PBMCs, collected before TCRalphabeta/CD19-depleted stem cell transplant. CDR3 in DNA: TGTGCCAGCAGTTTATCTCGCATTCTAGCGGGGTGGGATACGCAGTATTTT. The encoded protein is CASSLSRILAGWDTQYF.